The rows below give T cell receptor beta chains drawn from one sample of a study of beta chain features in type 1 diabetes. Data came from immunoSEQ multiplex PCR; TCRdb stores just in-frame clones and leaves some out. The data contain approximately 200,000 clones, 9.6% of them singletons. Sequenced input: naive CD4+ T cells from blood. These receptors were obtained from a woman aged 18 to 35 in good health. Each CDR3 is given with its conserved first and last residue. Each record gives: clone size, J gene, CDR3 length, D gene, V gene, CDR3 protein, CDR3 DNA. D genes are given only for firm matches. Only part of the rows carry a size: once, few, many, or a class if the clone is expanded.

few,TRBJ1-5,14,-,TRBV19,CASSPRLINQPQHF,TGTGCCAGTAGTCCTCGACTGATCAATCAGCCCCAGCATTTT
few,TRBJ1-2,10,-,TRBV28,CASSRHGYTF,TGTGCCAGCAGTCGTCATGGCTACACCTTC
few,TRBJ1-2,13,-,TRBV29-1,CSVGGVLSYGYTF,TGCAGCGTGGGGGGGGTGCTAAGCTATGGCTACACCTTC
few,TRBJ1-2,14,TRBD1,TRBV5-4,CASRAGTAVYGYTF,TGTGCCAGCAGAGCCGGGACAGCGGTCTATGGCTACACCTTC
-,TRBJ2-7,15,-,TRBV7-6,CASSLTGPPGYEQYF,TGTGCCAGCAGCTTAACAGGACCCCCGGGCTACGAGCAGTACTTC
-,TRBJ2-1,13,-,TRBV11-3,CASGPPGYNEQFF,TGTGCCAGCGGGCCTCCCGGCTACAATGAGCAGTTCTTC
few,TRBJ2-1,13,-,TRBV27,CASSPRFNNEQFF,TGTGCCAGCAGTCCGCGATTTAACAATGAGCAGTTCTTC
many,TRBJ2-7,15,TRBD2,TRBV7-9,CAIPGLAERPYEQYF,TGTGCCATCCCGGGACTAGCGGAGAGACCCTACGAGCAGTACTTC
few,TRBJ1-3,13,-,TRBV30,CAWSVQSGNTIYF,TGTGCCTGGAGTGTACAGTCTGGAAACACCATATATTTT
few,TRBJ1-2,13,-,TRBV30,CAWSTGEYYGYTF,TGTGCCTGGAGCACAGGCGAATACTATGGCTACACCTTC
few,TRBJ2-7,13,TRBD1,TRBV6-4,CASMWDRIHEQYF,TGTGCCAGCATGTGGGACAGGATCCACGAGCAGTACTTC
-,TRBJ2-3,16,TRBD2,TRBV7-9,CASSAGTSGSPDTQYF,TGTGCCAGCAGCGCAGGGACTAGCGGGAGTCCAGATACGCAGTATTTT
few,TRBJ2-1,16,TRBD2,TRBV7-9,CASSSGSGGGYNEQFF,TGTGCCAGCAGCTCCGGTAGCGGGGGGGGGTACAATGAGCAGTTCTTC
few,TRBJ1-2,12,TRBD1,TRBV29-1,CSADRGPYGYTF,TGCAGCGCAGACAGGGGGCCTTATGGCTACACCTTC
-,TRBJ2-7,12,-,TRBV2,CASTDRNYEQYF,TGTGCCAGCACGGACAGAAACTACGAGCAGTACTTC
-,TRBJ1-2,15,TRBD1,TRBV5-6,CASSLAQGVPYGYTF,TGTGCCAGCAGCTTGGCGCAGGGGGTACCCTATGGCTACACCTTC
few,TRBJ2-1,16,TRBD2,TRBV5-1,CASSYGTSGRVYEQFF,TGCGCCAGCAGCTACGGGACTAGCGGGAGAGTCTATGAGCAGTTCTTC
few,TRBJ2-2,14,-,TRBV28,CASSWRRATGELFF,TGTGCCAGCAGTTGGAGGAGGGCTACGGGGGAGCTGTTTTTT
few,TRBJ1-1,12,-,TRBV28,CASGAVNTEAFF,TGTGCCAGCGGGGCGGTGAACACTGAAGCTTTCTTT
few,TRBJ1-4,14,TRBD1,TRBV6-1,CATEMDRDSEKLFF,TGTGCCACCGAAATGGACAGGGATTCCGAAAAACTGTTTTTT
-,TRBJ2-3,17,TRBD2,TRBV18,CASSPLQLAGATDTQYF,TGTGCCAGCTCACCACTCCAACTAGCGGGGGCCACAGATACGCAGTATTTT
-,TRBJ2-7,13,-,TRBV12-5,CASGSPTSYEQYF,TGTGCTAGTGGTTCCCCCACAAGCTACGAGCAGTACTTC
-,TRBJ2-1,13,-,TRBV27,CASSLNNRDGWFF,TGTGCCAGCAGTTTAAATAACAGGGACGGTTGGTTCTTC
-,TRBJ2-3,13,TRBD2,TRBV30,CAWILASTDTQYF,TGTGCCTGGATACTAGCGAGCACAGATACGCAGTATTTT
-,TRBJ2-1,12,-,TRBV10-3,CAISDPGAEQFF,TGTGCCATCAGTGACCCGGGAGCTGAGCAGTTCTTC
few,TRBJ2-5,14,TRBD1,TRBV5-4,CASSLDRVGETQYF,TGTGCCAGCAGCCTAGACAGGGTAGGGGAGACCCAGTACTTC
-,TRBJ1-2,15,TRBD1,TRBV5-1,CASSFTGGGTYGYTF,TGCGCCAGCAGCTTTACAGGGGGCGGGACCTATGGCTACACCTTC
-,TRBJ2-1,12,-,TRBV25-1,CASNTGNLEQFF,TGTGCCAGCAACACAGGGAATTTGGAGCAGTTCTTC
-,TRBJ2-1,14,-,TRBV4-1,CASSQPTRDNEQFF,TGCGCCAGCAGCCAACCCACACGGGACAATGAGCAGTTCTTC
few,TRBJ2-1,14,TRBD2,TRBV2,CASSDRTSGTVQFF,TGTGCCAGCAGTGACAGGACTAGCGGGACGGTGCAGTTCTTC
-,TRBJ1-3,14,TRBD1,TRBV29-1,CSAVRGRGENTIYF,TGCAGCGCCGTCCGCGGCAGGGGGGAAAACACCATATATTTT
few,TRBJ1-1,14,-,TRBV18,CASSKLGGNTEAFF,TGTGCCAGCTCCAAGCTAGGGGGAAACACTGAAGCTTTCTTT
few,TRBJ2-1,15,-,TRBV2,CASSEAATPNGEQFF,TGTGCCAGCAGTGAAGCCGCTACCCCTAACGGTGAGCAGTTCTTC
few,TRBJ2-7,11,-,TRBV28,CASSLTYEQYF,TGTGCCAGCAGCCTAACCTACGAGCAGTACTTC
-,TRBJ1-1,14,-,TRBV9,CASSPGHMNTEAFF,TGTGCCAGCAGCCCGGGACACATGAACACTGAAGCTTTCTTT
-,TRBJ1-2,15,TRBD1,TRBV18,CASASGTGGNYGYTF,TGTGCCAGCGCCTCTGGGACAGGGGGAAACTATGGCTACACCTTC
few,TRBJ2-1,16,TRBD2,TRBV29-1,CSVGGLAGGGYNEQFF,TGCAGCGTTGGGGGTCTAGCGGGAGGGGGATACAATGAGCAGTTCTTC
-,TRBJ1-2,13,TRBD1,TRBV27,CASRRTGGYGYTF,TGTGCCAGCAGAAGGACAGGGGGCTATGGCTACACCTTC
few,TRBJ2-7,15,-,TRBV28,CASSLVGGVPYEQYF,TGTGCCAGCAGTTTAGTAGGGGGGGTACCTTACGAGCAGTACTTC
-,TRBJ1-2,14,-,TRBV6-1,CASSPRQREYGYTF,TGTGCCAGCAGTCCGAGACAGCGGGAATATGGCTACACCTTC
-,TRBJ1-2,13,TRBD1,TRBV7-3,CASSSGQGYGYTF,TGTGCCAGCAGCTCTGGACAGGGGTATGGCTACACCTTC
-,TRBJ2-7,11,-,TRBV5-1,CASRREFEQYF,TGCGCCAGCAGGAGGGAATTCGAGCAGTACTTC
-,TRBJ1-1,12,TRBD1,TRBV30,CAWGDSNTEAFF,TGTGCCTGGGGGGACAGTAACACTGAAGCTTTCTTT
-,TRBJ2-2,15,-,TRBV5-4,CASSEGAPNTGELFF,TGTGCCAGCAGCGAAGGGGCGCCGAACACCGGGGAGCTGTTTTTT
few,TRBJ1-1,15,TRBD1,TRBV30,CAWSPRTGAYTEAFF,TGTGCCTGGAGTCCGAGGACAGGGGCATATACTGAAGCTTTCTTT
-,TRBJ2-3,13,TRBD2,TRBV13,CASSLRGGDTQYF,TGTGCCAGCAGCTTACGGGGGGGAGATACGCAGTATTTT
few,TRBJ2-3,16,TRBD2,TRBV7-9,CASSLVAGVGTDTQYF,TGTGCCAGCAGCTTAGTAGCGGGAGTTGGCACAGATACGCAGTATTTT
few,TRBJ2-5,12,-,TRBV5-1,CASSLTGETQYF,TGCGCCAGCAGCTTGACCGGGGAGACCCAGTACTTC
few,TRBJ2-3,15,TRBD1,TRBV27,CASSFIQGAPDTQYF,TGTGCCAGCAGTTTCATCCAGGGGGCCCCAGATACGCAGTATTTT
few,TRBJ2-3,14,TRBD2,TRBV2,CASKLALNTDTQYF,TGTGCCAGCAAACTAGCGTTAAACACAGATACGCAGTATTTT
-,TRBJ1-1,17,-,TRBV7-9,CASSLVRGVLMNTEAFF,TGTGCCAGCAGCTTAGTTCGGGGGGTCCTCATGAACACTGAAGCTTTCTTT
-,TRBJ2-5,14,-,TRBV5-1,CASSLDSRQETQYF,TGCGCCAGCAGCTTGGACAGCAGGCAAGAGACCCAGTACTTC
-,TRBJ1-2,16,-,TRBV7-2,CASSAQSRGAGIGYTF,TGTGCCAGCAGCGCCCAATCCAGGGGCGCGGGTATAGGCTACACCTTC
many,TRBJ2-7,15,TRBD1,TRBV4-1,CASSQVRDRGREQYF,TGCGCCAGCAGCCAAGTCCGGGACAGGGGGCGTGAGCAGTACTTC
-,TRBJ2-3,16,TRBD2,TRBV27,CASSLGTSPLPDTQYF,TGTGCCAGCAGTTTGGGGACTAGCCCTCTCCCAGATACGCAGTATTTT
few,TRBJ2-3,15,TRBD1,TRBV30,CAWRRPGQTTDTQYF,TGTGCCTGGAGAAGACCGGGACAGACCACAGATACGCAGTATTTT
-,TRBJ1-2,13,TRBD1,TRBV7-9,CASSLRTGGGYTF,TGTGCCAGCAGCTTAAGGACAGGCGGTGGCTACACCTTC
-,TRBJ1-5,14,-,TRBV23-1,CASSQYDSNQPQHF,TGCGCCAGCAGTCAATATGATAGCAATCAACCCCAGCATTTT
-,TRBJ2-5,11,-,TRBV18,CASSPSETQYF,TGTGCCAGCTCACCCAGTGAGACCCAGTACTTC
few,TRBJ1-4,9,-,TRBV7-9,CAPGEKLFF,TGTGCCCCTGGCGAAAAACTGTTTTTT